This T cell receptor (beta chain) was identified in a study of early T cells in non-severe SARS-CoV-2 infection. Study-level information: Sequencing of unsorted whole blood was done on bulk RNA, leaving chains unpaired.

This clonotype was observed a handful of times. Its antigen remains unidentified. Each cDNA molecule carried a unique molecular identifier. One entry per CDR3 protein results from TCRdb running MiXCR on the 5' RACE reads. This sample has about 80,000 distinct CDR3 sequences; 10% to 15% occur once, and the top ten carry around 15%. General study findings and limits: Missing private and CD4 specificities, VDJdb matching favored anti-spike CD8 responses.

V lost 5 bases and J 2 bases, leaving 16 bases between the germline ends. The germline CDR1 and CDR2 sequences are SGHAT and FQNNGV. The CDR3 is 15 amino acids. The chain employs TRBV11-2 and TRBJ2-7; D is ambiguous. The clonotype originates from an adult who was a healthcare worker with PCR-confirmed SARS-CoV-2 infection or an uninfected control (not recorded which). The donor label of this sample is uncertain. This specimen was whole blood, taken at baseline. CDR3 sequence reads: CASSPLAAVPYEQYF. CDR3 DNA sequence: TGTGCCAGCAGCCCTTTGGCGGCAGTCCCCTACGAGCAGTACTTC.